The T cell receptor (beta chain) under discussion was sequenced for a study of cytomegalovirus exposure and HLA in healthy donors. The PCR employed 60 Vbeta primers together with 13 Jbeta primers. The protocol was immunoSEQ multiplex PCR, while the TCRdb copy is restricted to in-frame clones and leaves out a portion. This table has about 110,000 clones, around 83% appearing once. Per germline, CDR1 SGHTA and CDR2 FQGNSA. The CDR3 has 15 amino acids. On this clone itself: One end of the junction does not line up with germline, which may come from a read error.

This chain uses TRBV7-2 with TRBJ2-7, with TRBD2 matching over 8 bases. The receptor comes from a woman aged 55 to 70 in good health and CMV-seropositive. The sequenced material came from PBMCs. The CDR3 spells CASSPAGTRSYEQHF. CDR3 nucleotide sequence: TGTGCCAGCAGCCCGGCAGGGACTAGATCTTACGAGCAGCACTTC.